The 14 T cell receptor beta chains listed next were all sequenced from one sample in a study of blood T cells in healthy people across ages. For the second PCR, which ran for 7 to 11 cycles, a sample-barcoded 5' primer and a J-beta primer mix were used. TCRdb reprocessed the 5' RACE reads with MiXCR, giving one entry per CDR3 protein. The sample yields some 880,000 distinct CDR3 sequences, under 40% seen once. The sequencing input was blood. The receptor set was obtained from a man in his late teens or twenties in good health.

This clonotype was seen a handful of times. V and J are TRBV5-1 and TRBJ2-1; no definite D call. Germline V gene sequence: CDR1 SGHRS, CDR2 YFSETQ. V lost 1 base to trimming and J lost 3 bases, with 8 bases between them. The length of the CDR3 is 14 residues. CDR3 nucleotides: TGCGCCAGCAGCTTGACTCAGGACTACAATGAGCAGTTCTTC. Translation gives CASSLTQDYNEQFF. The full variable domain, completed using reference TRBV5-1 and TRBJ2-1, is KAGVTQTPRYLIKTRGQQVTLSCSPISGHRSVSWYQQTPGQGLQFLFEYFSETQRNKGNFPGRFSGRQFSNSRSEMNVSTLELGDSALYLCASSLTQDYNEQFFGPGTRLTVL.

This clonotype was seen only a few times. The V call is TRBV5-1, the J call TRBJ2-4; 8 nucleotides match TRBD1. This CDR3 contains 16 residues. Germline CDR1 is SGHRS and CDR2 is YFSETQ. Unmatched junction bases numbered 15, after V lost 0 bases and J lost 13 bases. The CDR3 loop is CASSLAGGQAHNEQYF. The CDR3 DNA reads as TGCGCCAGCAGCTTGGCAGGGGGACAGGCACACAATGAGCAGTACTTC.

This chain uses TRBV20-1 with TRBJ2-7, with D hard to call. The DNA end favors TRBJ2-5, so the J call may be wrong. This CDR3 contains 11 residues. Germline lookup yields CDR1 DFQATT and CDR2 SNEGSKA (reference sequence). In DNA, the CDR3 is TGCAGTGCCCCCCGCCGAGAGACCCAGTACTTC. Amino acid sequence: CSAPRRETQYF.

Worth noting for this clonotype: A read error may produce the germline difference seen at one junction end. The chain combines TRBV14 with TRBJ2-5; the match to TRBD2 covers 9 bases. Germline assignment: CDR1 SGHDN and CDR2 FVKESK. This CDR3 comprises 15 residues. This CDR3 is CTSSQAAGGSNEQYF. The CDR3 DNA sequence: TGTACCAGCAGCCAAGCAGCGGGGGGCTCTAATGAGCAGTACTTC.

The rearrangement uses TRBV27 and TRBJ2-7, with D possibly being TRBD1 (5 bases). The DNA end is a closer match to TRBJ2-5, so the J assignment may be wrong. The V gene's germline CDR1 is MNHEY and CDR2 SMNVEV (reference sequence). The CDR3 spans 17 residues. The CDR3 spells CASSLSFDSSRQETQYF. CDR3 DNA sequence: TGTGCCAGCAGTTTATCATTCGACAGTTCCCGCCAAGAGACCCAGTACTTC.

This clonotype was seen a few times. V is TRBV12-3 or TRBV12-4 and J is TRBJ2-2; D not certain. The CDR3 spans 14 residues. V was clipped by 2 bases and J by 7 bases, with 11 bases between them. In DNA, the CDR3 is TGTGCCAGCAGTTTACGACCAATAGGCGGGGAGCTGTTTTTT. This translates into CASSLRPIGGELFF.

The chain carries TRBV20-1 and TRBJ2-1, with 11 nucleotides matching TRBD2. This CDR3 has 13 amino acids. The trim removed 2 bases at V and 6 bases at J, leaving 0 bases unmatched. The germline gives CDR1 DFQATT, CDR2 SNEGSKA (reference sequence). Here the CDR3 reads CSARLAGGNEQFF. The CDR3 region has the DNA TGCAGTGCTAGACTAGCGGGGGGCAATGAGCAGTTCTTC.

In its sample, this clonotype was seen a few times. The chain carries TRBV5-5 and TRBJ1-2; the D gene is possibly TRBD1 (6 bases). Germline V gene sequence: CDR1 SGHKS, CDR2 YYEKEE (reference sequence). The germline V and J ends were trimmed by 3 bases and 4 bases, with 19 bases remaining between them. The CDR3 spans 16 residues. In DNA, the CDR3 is TGTGCCAGCAGCTCGGATGAACAGGGCTCCATCTATGGCTACACCTTC. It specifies CASSSDEQGSIYGYTF.

CDR3 residues: CASSSRQSSYNEQYF. The CDR3 nucleotides read TGTGCCAGCAGTTCCCGACAGAGCTCCTACAATGAGCAGTACTTC. The chain uses TRBV27 and TRBJ2-1, with TRBD1 as a possible D gene (5 bases). Matching the DNA end better, TRBJ2-7 makes the J call doubtful. The CDR3 consists of 15 residues. The germline V gene has CDR1 MNHEY and CDR2 SMNVEV (reference sequence).

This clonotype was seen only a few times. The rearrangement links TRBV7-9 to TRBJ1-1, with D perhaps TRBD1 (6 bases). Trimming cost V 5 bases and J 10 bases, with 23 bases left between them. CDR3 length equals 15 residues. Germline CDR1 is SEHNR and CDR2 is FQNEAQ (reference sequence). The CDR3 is CASSPPGGAQTGAFF. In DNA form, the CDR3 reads TGTGCCAGCAGCCCCCCTGGGGGGGCACAAACGGGAGCTTTCTTT.

As DNA, the CDR3 is TGCAGCGTTTTGGTGGGCTTGGAAGAGACCCAGTACTTC. This sequence encodes CSVLVGLEETQYF. The chain employs TRBV29-1 and TRBJ2-7; D remains unclear. The assigned J gene may be wrong: the sequence end matches TRBJ2-5 better. This CDR3 is 13 amino acids long. Per germline, CDR1 SQVTM and CDR2 ANQGSEA.

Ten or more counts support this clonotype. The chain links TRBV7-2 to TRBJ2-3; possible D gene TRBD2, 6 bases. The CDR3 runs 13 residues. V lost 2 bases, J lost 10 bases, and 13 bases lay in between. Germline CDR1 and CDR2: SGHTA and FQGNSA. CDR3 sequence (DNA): TGTGCCAGCAGCTTATCTTGGGGGGAATCGCAGTATTTT. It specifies CASSLSWGESQYF.

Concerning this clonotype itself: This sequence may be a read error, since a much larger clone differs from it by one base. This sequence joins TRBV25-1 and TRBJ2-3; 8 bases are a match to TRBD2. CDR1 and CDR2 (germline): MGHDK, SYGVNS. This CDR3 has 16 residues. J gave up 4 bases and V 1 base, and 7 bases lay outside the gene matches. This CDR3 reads CASSEFFGGEADTQYF. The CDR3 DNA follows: TGTGCCAGCAGTGAATTTTTCGGGGGGGAAGCAGATACGCAGTATTTT.

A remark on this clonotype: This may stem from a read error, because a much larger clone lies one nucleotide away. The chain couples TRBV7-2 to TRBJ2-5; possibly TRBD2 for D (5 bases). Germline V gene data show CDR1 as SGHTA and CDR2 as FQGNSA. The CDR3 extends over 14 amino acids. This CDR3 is CASSLSGLQETRYF. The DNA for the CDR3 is TGTGCCAGCAGCTTATCCGGACTGCAAGAGACCCGGTACTTC.